One and the same sample provided the 18 T cell receptor beta chains below, sequenced in a study of cytomegalovirus exposure and HLA in healthy donors. Profiled with immunoSEQ multiplex PCR; TCRdb holds only in-frame clones, not every one. The table has 80,000 to 100,000 clones, about 90% seen once. The sample consisted of PBMCs. The receptor set was obtained from a man younger than 35 in good health and CMV-seropositive.

The chain carries TRBV7-2 and TRBJ2-2; D might be TRBD2 (6 bases). The CDR3 covers 14 residues. Germline CDR1 SGHTA, CDR2 FQGNSA. V lost 3 bases, J lost 5 bases, and 10 bases lay in between. The CDR3 region is CASSFNRGTGELFF. In DNA form, the CDR3 reads TGTGCCAGCAGCTTTAATCGGGGGACCGGGGAGCTGTTTTTT.

The V call is TRBV2, the J call TRBJ2-1; 12 bases map to TRBD2. After removal of 6 bases from V and 8 bases from J, the junction contained 14 bases not matched to a gene. The germline CDR1 and CDR2 sequences are SNHLY and FYNNEI. The CDR3 extends over 17 amino acids. CDR3 in amino acids: CASRDPGLAGEGDEQFF. The CDR3 DNA sequence: TGTGCCAGCAGGGACCCGGGACTAGCGGGCGAGGGGGATGAGCAGTTCTTC.

The V call is TRBV5-1, the J call TRBJ2-1; 11 positions agree with TRBD2. The CDR3 runs to 17 residues. In germline, CDR1 is SGHRS, CDR2 YFSETQ. V gave up 1 base and J gave up 8 bases; unmatched junction bases: 11. CDR3 region: CASSLPRDRLAGYEQFF. DNA for the CDR3: TGCGCCAGCAGCTTGCCCCGCGACCGACTAGCGGGGTATGAGCAGTTCTTC.

The CDR3 bases are TGTGCCAGCAGTGTGGGTCGAGGGTCGTACGATACGCAGTATTTT. The encoded protein is CASSVGRGSYDTQYF. The rearrangement uses TRBV11-3 and TRBJ2-3; tentative D call: TRBD2 (5 bases). The ends were cut back, 6 bases at V and 6 bases at J, with 19 bases in the middle. This CDR3 is built from 15 residues. Germline V lookup: CDR1 SGHNT, CDR2 YENEEA.

This clone was observed a handful of times. CDR3 region: CASSESVSNQPQHF. CDR3 nucleotides: TGTGCCAGCAGTGAGTCTGTGAGCAATCAGCCCCAGCATTTT. The rearrangement joins TRBV25-1 to TRBJ1-5; D remains unclear. The CDR3 covers 14 residues. The germline CDR1 and CDR2 sequences are MGHDK and SYGVNS. Trimming cost V 3 bases and J 1 base, with 7 bases left between them. Combining the CDR3 with reference TRBV25-1 and TRBJ1-5 gives the whole variable domain EADIYQTPRYLVIGTGKKITLECSQTMGHDKMYWYQQDPGMELHLIHYSYGVNSTEKGDLSSESTVSRIRTEHFPLTLESARPSHTSQYLCASSESVSNQPQHFGDGTRLSIL.

The genes are TRBV23-1 and TRBJ2-1; 7 bases match TRBD1. TRBV23-1 is reported as an ORF; its role is uncertain. This CDR3 region has 21 residues. The junction had 24 bases not matched to a gene; V was cut back by 4 bases and J by 3 bases. The CDR3 spells CASSLDRVVPPPLRDYNEQFF. The CDR3, as DNA: TGCGCCAGCAGTCTCGACAGGGTAGTTCCCCCCCCCTTACGGGACTACAATGAGCAGTTCTTC.

The chain joins TRBV12-1 to TRBJ2-7; the D call in the table, TRBD2, was not verified against the DNA. TRBV12-1 is a listed pseudogene. This CDR3 is 13 amino acids long. The CDR3 coding sequence is TGTGCCAGCAGCTTTGCGCGTCCGGACGAGCAGTACTTC. Translating gives CASSFARPDEQYF.

This chain uses TRBV21-1 with TRBJ2-7; no DNA check was done on the table's D call, TRBD2. TRBV21-1 is designated a pseudogene. The CDR3 has 14 residues. For the CDR3, the DNA is TGTGCCAGCAGCAAAATGGAGGTCCCCTACGAGCAGTACTTC. It yields the protein CASSKMEVPYEQYF.

V is TRBV15 and J is TRBJ2-3; 7 nucleotides match TRBD2. V was clipped by 1 base and J by 0 bases; unmatched bases: 1. Looked up from germline, CDR1 is LNHNV and CDR2 is YYDKDF (reference sequence). This CDR3 contains 15 residues. CDR3 sequence (DNA): TGTGCCACCAGCAGAGGTAGCGGGAGCACAGATACGCAGTATTTT. Residues: CATSRGSGSTDTQYF.

This clone was counted once. This chain links TRBV18 with TRBJ2-2; D remains unclear. This CDR3 spans 12 amino acids. The ends were cut back, 0 bases at V and 6 bases at J, with 2 bases in the middle. Germline loops: CDR1 KGHSH, CDR2 LQKENI. The CDR3 protein is CASSPPAGELFF. The CDR3 DNA is TGTGCCAGCTCACCACCCGCCGGGGAGCTGTTTTTT.

In this sample, this clone turned up a few times. The rearrangement joins TRBV4-3 to TRBJ1-6, with D uncertain. Germline V gene data show CDR1 as LGHNA and CDR2 as YSLEER. The CDR3 has 14 amino acids. V lost 1 base to trimming and J lost 10 bases, with 11 bases between them. The CDR3 spells CASSQAGGYSPLHF. CDR3 DNA sequence: TGCGCCAGCAGCCAAGCCGGCGGCTACTCACCCCTCCACTTT.

The V and J genes are TRBV7-3 and TRBJ2-7; 7 bases map to TRBD1. V gave up 3 bases and J gave up 3 bases; unmatched junction bases: 11. The CDR3 spans 16 residues. CDR1 and CDR2 from the germline V gene are SGHTA and FQGTGA. The CDR3 sequence: CASSFKTRDSYYEQYF. CDR3 nucleotides: TGTGCCAGCAGCTTTAAGACAAGGGACAGTTACTACGAGCAGTACTTC.

Only one count was recorded for this clone. The V and J genes are TRBV19 and TRBJ1-4; TRBD1 agrees at 10 bases. The trim removed 5 bases at V and 10 bases at J, leaving 16 bases unmatched. The CDR3 runs 17 residues. Germline CDR1 and CDR2: LNHDA and SQIVND (reference sequence). CDR3 sequence: CASSGRDRGEDVGKLFF. The CDR3 DNA reads TGTGCCAGTAGTGGGAGGGACAGGGGTGAAGACGTAGGAAAACTGTTTTTT.

The chain carries TRBV19 and TRBJ2-5; 7 bases are shared with TRBD2. The CDR3 loop spans 13 amino acids. J was trimmed by 3 bases and V by 8 bases; bases with no gene match: 6. Germline V CDR1 and CDR2: LNHDA, SQIVND (reference sequence). This chain's CDR3 is CASLGGGEETQYF. The CDR3 nucleotides read TGTGCCAGTTTGGGGGGAGGGGAAGAGACCCAGTACTTC.

The chain employs TRBV11-3 and TRBJ1-4; no definite D call. V was trimmed by 1 base and J by 6 bases, leaving 6 bases between them. Germline-derived CDR1 and CDR2 are SGHNT and YENEEA. CDR3 length: 13 amino acids. Here the CDR3 reads CASSLVRYEKLFF. The CDR3 nucleotides are TGTGCCAGCAGCTTAGTCCGGTATGAAAAACTGTTTTTT. Looking up the rest from reference TRBV11-3 and TRBJ1-4 gives the full variable domain: EAGVVQSPRYKIIEKKQPVAFWCNPISGHNTLYWYLQNLGQGPELLIRYENEEAVDDSQLPKDRFSAERLKGVDSTLKIQPAELGDSAVYLCASSLVRYEKLFFGSGTQLSVL.

The CDR3 bases are TGCGCCAGCAGCCAAGGACAGAACCCTAATGAAAAACTGTTTTTT. This sequence encodes CASSQGQNPNEKLFF. The chain employs TRBV4-3 and TRBJ1-4; D is perhaps TRBD1 (5 bases). Trimming stripped 1 base from V and 3 bases from J, with 9 bases between. Germline V CDR1 and CDR2: LGHNA, YSLEER. The length of the CDR3 is 15 residues.

This clone was observed a single time. The chain carries TRBV4-3 and TRBJ2-1; 7 bases are shared with TRBD2. The CDR3 is 15 residues long. Unmatched junction bases numbered 3, after V lost 0 bases and J lost 4 bases. CDR1 LGHNA and CDR2 YSLEER come from the germline V gene. The CDR3 is CASSQDTGGYNEQFF. The CDR3 nucleotides read TGCGCCAGCAGCCAAGATACGGGGGGTTACAATGAGCAGTTCTTC.

This chain links TRBV5-1 with TRBJ2-1; D not resolved. The V gene lost 0 bases and the J gene lost 12 bases, with 10 bases spanning the gap. Germline values: CDR1 SGHRS, CDR2 YFSETQ. This CDR3 is built from 12 residues. In DNA form, the CDR3 reads TGCGCCAGCAGCTTGGCCTCGACAAGGCAGTTCTTC. Translated: CASSLASTRQFF.